Described below is a single TCR beta chain sequence and its context. The repertoire was sequenced with immunoSEQ multiplex PCR; TCRdb's copy has only in-frame clones and lacks some. The data show fewer than 600,000 clones, 89% seen once. This sample was taken from a study of blood T cell repertoires in COVID-19. In Seattle, patients joined the study during active infection and were tracked longitudinally. V shed 2 bases and J 6 bases; nucleotides not matched to a gene: 7. Germline lookup yields CDR1 SGHRS and CDR2 YFSETQ. This CDR3 comprises 15 residues. The sequenced sample was peripheral blood. This clonotype was sampled from a man aged 18 to 29 with COVID-19, enrolled during active disease. This chain links TRBV5-1 with TRBJ2-2; 7 bases agree with TRBD1. CDR3 protein: CASSLQGYVPGELFF. The CDR3 coding sequence is TGCGCCAGCAGCTTACAGGGGTACGTCCCCGGGGAGCTGTTTTTT.